This T cell receptor (beta chain) comes out of a study of CD8+ T cells in alopecia areata. Broader study findings: The link between baseline CD8+ expansion and response remains uncertain with one nonresponder.

Extraction of RNA preceded its reverse transcription into cDNA, which served as the sequencing template. The repertoire was sequenced with immunoSEQ multiplex PCR; TCRdb's copy has only in-frame clones and lacks some. The repertoire holds 90,000 or so clones, 44% seen once, with 18% in the top ten. As for this clone: Its target is not known.

Treatment described: oral pan-JAK inhibitor, 5-10 mg twice daily. The length of the CDR3 is 13 residues. Trimming took off 5 bases at V and 3 bases at J, with 9 bases between the two ends. Germline loops: CDR1 SGHNT, CDR2 YENEEA. The chain combines TRBV11-3 with TRBJ2-3, with a tentative D call TRBD1 (6 bases). The sequence derives from a human donor with alopecia areata. The sample was CD8+ T cells sorted from blood, taken at week 24, from a patient treated with tofacitinib. The chain's CDR3 is CASSPRGTDTQYF. The CDR3 nucleotides read TGTGCCAGCAGCCCCAGGGGTACAGATACGCAGTATTTT. The full variable domain, completed using reference TRBV11-3 and TRBJ2-3, is EAGVVQSPRYKIIEKKQPVAFWCNPISGHNTLYWYLQNLGQGPELLIRYENEEAVDDSQLPKDRFSAERLKGVDSTLKIQPAELGDSAVYLCASSPRGTDTQYFGPGTRLTVL.